The rows below give T cell receptor beta chains drawn from one sample of a study of cytomegalovirus exposure and HLA in healthy donors. Data came from immunoSEQ multiplex PCR; TCRdb stores just in-frame clones and leaves some out. This sample has 100,000 to 150,000 clones, with about four fifths found just once. The sequencing input was PBMCs. All receptors come from a woman in her thirties or forties in good health and CMV-seronegative. CDR3s include the opening cysteine and the closing phenylalanine or tryptophan. The D gene is left open where the match is weak. Clone size is given for some rows only: seen once, a few or many times, or a class if the clone is expanded.

abundance	v_gene	j_gene	d_gene	CDR3aa	CDR3nt
.	TRBV4-1	TRBJ1-5	.	CASSIDYSNQPQHF	TGCGCCAGCAGCATTGACTATAGCAATCAGCCCCAGCATTTT
few	TRBV4-1	TRBJ1-1	.	CASSQGDEAFF	TGCGCCAGCAGCCAAGGAGATGAAGCTTTCTTT
.	TRBV5-4	TRBJ2-5	TRBD2	CASSMGLAGGARDAKYF	TGTGCCAGCAGCATGGGACTAGCGGGGGGCGCCAGGGACGCCAAGTACTTC
once	TRBV5-1	TRBJ2-5	.	CASNRGGWQETQYF	TGCGCCAGCAACCGCGGAGGGTGGCAAGAGACCCAGTACTTC
.	TRBV7-2	TRBJ2-3	TRBD2	CASSSYGLAGGSTDTQYF	TGTGCCAGCAGCTCATACGGACTAGCGGGGGGTTCCACAGATACGCAGTATTTT
.	TRBV23-1	TRBJ2-7	TRBD1	CASSQSPQGGEQYF	TGCGCCAGCAGTCAATCGCCACAGGGGGGCGAGCAGTACTTC
few	TRBV4-1	TRBJ1-3	.	CASSQSGQPGNTIYF	TGCGCCAGCAGCCAAAGCGGACAGCCCGGAAACACCATATATTTT
.	TRBV11-2	TRBJ1-4	TRBD1	CASSLDRDRAYEKLFF	TGTGCCAGCAGCTTAGATCGGGACAGGGCTTATGAAAAACTGTTTTTT
.	TRBV5-1	TRBJ2-1	TRBD1	CASSYGQGRYNEQFF	TGCGCCAGCAGCTATGGACAGGGACGGTACAATGAGCAGTTCTTC
.	TRBV2	TRBJ1-3	.	CASSRSTGRSGNTIYF	TGTGCCAGCAGTCGATCGACAGGACGCTCTGGAAACACCATATATTTT
.	TRBV6-1	TRBJ1-2	.	CASRSGAGYTF	TGTGCCAGCAGGAGTGGAGCCGGCTACACCTTC
few	TRBV7-2	TRBJ1-1	.	CASSFWRERNTEAFF	TGTGCCAGCAGCTTTTGGAGGGAGAGGAACACTGAAGCTTTCTTT
.	TRBV6-5	TRBJ2-2	TRBD2	CASSGTSGYPGELFF	TGTGCCAGCAGTGGGACTAGCGGGTACCCCGGGGAGCTGTTTTTT
.	TRBV6-1	TRBJ2-7	.	CASSEAAGAREQYF	TGTGCCAGCAGTGAAGCGGCAGGGGCGAGGGAGCAGTACTTC
.	TRBV4-1	TRBJ2-1	TRBD2	CASSQGPSGKSSYNEQFF	TGCGCCAGCAGCCAAGGTCCTAGCGGAAAGAGCTCCTACAATGAGCAGTTCTTC
few	TRBV4-3	TRBJ1-3	.	CASSQGLGNTIYF	TGCGCCAGCAGCCAAGGGCTTGGAAACACCATATATTTT
.	TRBV7-2	TRBJ2-3	TRBD2	CASSRGASGFLDTQYF	TGTGCCAGCAGCCGAGGGGCTAGCGGGTTCTTGGATACGCAGTATTTT
.	TRBV9	TRBJ1-1	.	CASSPSSVNTEAFF	TGTGCCAGCAGCCCCTCTAGCGTGAACACTGAAGCTTTCTTT
.	TRBV5-1	TRBJ2-5	.	CASSPGSYQETQYF	TGCGCCAGCAGCCCTGGCTCCTACCAAGAGACCCAGTACTTC
.	TRBV11-3	TRBJ2-5	.	CASSLGPVQETQYF	TGTGCCAGCAGCTTAGGGCCCGTCCAAGAGACCCAGTACTTC